This T cell receptor beta chain was observed in a study of CD8 T cells in ankylosing spondylitis. This clonotype was observed once. One end of the junction varies from germline; a read error may be responsible. The CDR3 extends over 16 amino acids. Germline V gives CDR1 PRHDT, CDR2 FYEKMQ (reference sequence). TCRdb re-analysed the 5' RACE reads in MiXCR, keeping a single row per CDR3 protein. Of around 250,000 distinct CDR3 sequences listed, about 10% are singletons. This chain links TRBV13 with TRBJ2-7, with 10 positions matching TRBD2. This receptor was identified in a male donor with ankylosing spondylitis or in good health (not recorded which). Specimen: blood, either unsorted or a sorted T cell fraction (not recorded which). CDR3 DNA: TGTGCCAGCAACTTAAGGCTAGCGGGAGCCCCCTACGAGCAGTACTTC. This encodes CASNLRLAGAPYEQYF. Filled out from reference TRBV13 and TRBJ2-7, the complete variable domain reads AAGVIQSPRHLIKEKRETATLKCYPIPRHDTVYWYQQGPGQDPQFLISFYEKMQSDKGSIPDRFSAQQFSDYHSELNMSSLELGDSALYFCASNLRLAGAPYEQYFGPGTRLTVT.